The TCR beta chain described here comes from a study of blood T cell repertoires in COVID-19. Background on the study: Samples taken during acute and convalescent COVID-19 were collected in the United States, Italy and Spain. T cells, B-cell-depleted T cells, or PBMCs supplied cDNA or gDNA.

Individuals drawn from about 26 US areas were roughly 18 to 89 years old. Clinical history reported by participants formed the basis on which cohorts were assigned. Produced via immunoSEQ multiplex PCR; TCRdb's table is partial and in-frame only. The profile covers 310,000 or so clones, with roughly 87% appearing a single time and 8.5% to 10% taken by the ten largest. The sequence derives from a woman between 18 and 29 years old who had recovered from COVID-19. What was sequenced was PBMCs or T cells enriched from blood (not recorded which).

The CDR3 sequence: CASSLGQRGKYEQYF. The CDR3 bases are TGTGCCAGCAGCTTAGGCCAGCGGGGCAAATACGAGCAGTACTTC. The gene calls are TRBV7-8 and TRBJ2-7, with TRBD2 matching over 7 bases. V trimming: 1 base; J trimming: 4 bases; junction bases outside the gene matches: 7. The length of the CDR3 is 15 residues. The germline V gene encodes CDR1 SGHVS and CDR2 FQNEAQ.